This T cell receptor (beta chain) came from a study of T cell responses to AZD1222 COVID-19 vaccine. Study conclusions and caveats: Breadth and depth of Spike-specific TCRs rose after two AZD1222 doses. Baseline serostatus was positive in only a handful of AZD1222 recipients.

CDR1 and CDR2 from the germline V gene are SGHTA and FQGNSA. There are 13 residues in the CDR3. V trimming: 3 bases; J trimming: 6 bases; junction bases outside the gene matches: 2. In regard to this clone: Its antigen is as yet unknown.

Here immunoSEQ multiplex PCR was the method, and the copy in TCRdb shows in-frame clones only, minus some. The sample has around 100,000 clones, roughly 85% seen once. The origin of this receptor is an adult in good health. The sample here was peripheral blood, taken on day 0 of AZD1222 vaccination. This rearrangement joins TRBV7-2 to TRBJ2-3, with 8 bases aligning to TRBD2. The CDR3 sequence: CASSLGGRDTQYF. The CDR3 DNA reads TGTGCCAGCAGCTTGGGCGGGAGGGATACGCAGTATTTT.